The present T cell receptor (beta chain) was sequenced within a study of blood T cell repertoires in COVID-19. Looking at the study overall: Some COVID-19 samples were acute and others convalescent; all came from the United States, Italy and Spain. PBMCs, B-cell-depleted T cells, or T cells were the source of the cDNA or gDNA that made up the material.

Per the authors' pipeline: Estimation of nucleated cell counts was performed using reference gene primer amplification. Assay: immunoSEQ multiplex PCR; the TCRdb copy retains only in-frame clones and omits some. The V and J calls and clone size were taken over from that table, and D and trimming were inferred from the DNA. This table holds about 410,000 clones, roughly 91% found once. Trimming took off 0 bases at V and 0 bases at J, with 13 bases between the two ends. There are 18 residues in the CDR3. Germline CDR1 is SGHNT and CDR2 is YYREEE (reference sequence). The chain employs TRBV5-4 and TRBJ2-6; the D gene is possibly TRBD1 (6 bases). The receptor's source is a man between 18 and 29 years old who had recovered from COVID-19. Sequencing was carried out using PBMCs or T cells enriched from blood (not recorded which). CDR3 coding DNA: TGTGCCAGCAGCTTGGCGCCAGGGGTGCCCTCTGGGGCCAACGTCCTGACTTTC. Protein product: CASSLAPGVPSGANVLTF.